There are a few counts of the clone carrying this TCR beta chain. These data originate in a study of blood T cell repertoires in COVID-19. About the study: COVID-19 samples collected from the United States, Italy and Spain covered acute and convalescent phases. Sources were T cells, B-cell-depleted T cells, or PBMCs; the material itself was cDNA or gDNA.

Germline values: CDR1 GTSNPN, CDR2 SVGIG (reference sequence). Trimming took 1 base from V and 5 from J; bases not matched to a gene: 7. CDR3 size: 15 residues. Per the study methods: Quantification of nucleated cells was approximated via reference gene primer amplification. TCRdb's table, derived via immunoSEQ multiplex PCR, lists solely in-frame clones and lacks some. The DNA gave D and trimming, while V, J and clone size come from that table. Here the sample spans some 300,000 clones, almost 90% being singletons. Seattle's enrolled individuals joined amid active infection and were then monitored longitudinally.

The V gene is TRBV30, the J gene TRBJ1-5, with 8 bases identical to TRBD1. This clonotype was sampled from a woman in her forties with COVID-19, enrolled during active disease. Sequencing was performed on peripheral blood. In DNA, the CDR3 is TGTGCCTGGAGTGGAGGGACAGGCGGCTATCAGCCCCAGCATTTT. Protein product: CAWSGGTGGYQPQHF.